This T cell receptor (beta chain) was profiled in a study of blood T cell repertoires in COVID-19 (dated by TCRdb to the early 2020s). About the study as a whole: Samples from collaborators originated in the United States, Italy and Spain and spanned both the acute and convalescent phases of COVID-19. The repertoires were released in a freely available public database intended as a resource for research on the immune response to SARS-CoV-2. The samples were drawn from the first 160 participants of the ongoing ImmuneRACE study and from 1,200 or so subjects provided by 6 global collaborators. Where HLA class I and class II types were available, the types were taken from metadata supplied by the sample provider, not from assay-based typing. Nearly every sample came with metadata listing a de-identified subject ID, COVID-19 status, age in years and sex. Subjects who had been exposed to COVID-19, were actively infected with it, or had recovered from it provided the deeply sampled blood TCRbeta repertoires that made up the dataset. The material from the prospective study consisted of cDNA or gDNA derived from T cells, B-cell-depleted T cells, or PBMCs. Broad study findings and their caveats: The quantity of clinical and demographic metadata differed by source and by participant and was supplied without curation.

A single count supports this clone. This receptor's antigen is unknown. Per-nucleotide qualities are absent, and no much larger clonotype sits a single base away. Collaborating institutions collected whole blood in K2EDTA tubes following their own protocols. For TCRbeta analysis, collaborators shipped samples in one of three forms: frozen whole blood, isolated PBMCs, or DNA extracted from either of those sample types. The immunoSEQ Assay, a bias-controlled multiplex PCR, was used to amplify TCRbeta CDR3 regions from genomic DNA. The original pipeline was this. Nucleated cell counts per sample were estimated from amplification of reference gene primers within the assay. To quantify the absolute abundance of each unique TCRbeta CDR3 rearrangement, sequence reads were collapsed and filtered. For each sample, productive Simpson clonality was calculated by taking the square root of Simpson's diversity index across productive rearrangements. TCRdb obtained this table from immuneACCESS and retained in-frame rearrangements with V and J assigned. These tables miss some clones; where compared with another copy, unresolved V genes account for less than half of the shortfall, and the remainder is unexplained. V and J calls and clone size come straight from that table; D and trimming were deduced from the DNA. The sample table records approximately 100,000 clones; about 84% of these occur just once. The leading ten clones occupy approximately 14% of the sample.

V and J are truncated by 5 bases and 6 bases respectively, leaving an intervening sequence of 14 bases. The CDR3 holds 15 amino acids from the cysteine to the phenylalanine. The only DNA kept is the CDR3, 45 bases in frame from the first base. Taken from the germline V gene (reference sequence), the CDR1 and CDR2 loops are SEHNR and FQNEAQ. Material: peripheral blood. The sequence derives from a woman aged 70-85 years with acute or convalescent COVID-19. This chain is built from TRBV7-9 and TRBJ1-6, with no D gene named confidently. The CDR3 loop reads CASSQGAPSNSPLHF. The DNA sequence is as follows: TGTGCCAGCAGCCAAGGAGCCCCCTCTAATTCACCCCTCCACTTT.